This T cell receptor beta chain was captured in a study of blood T cell repertoires in COVID-19. About the research overall: Sample material is recorded as cDNA or gDNA derived from T cells, B-cell-depleted T cells, or PBMCs.

Seattle enrolled patients during active infection and tracked them longitudinally. Trimming removed 5 bases from V and 4 bases from J; junction bases left unmatched: 13. The CDR3 contains 16 residues. The V gene's germline CDR1 is SGHTA and CDR2 FQGTGA. Method: immunoSEQ multiplex PCR; TCRdb's copy keeps in-frame clones and lacks some. The data contain approximately 60,000 clones, about nine tenths of them singletons. This receptor was obtained from a woman at least 80 years old with COVID-19, enrolled during active disease. Sequencing was done on a sample of peripheral blood. V is TRBV7-3 and J is TRBJ1-2, with 7 positions matching TRBD1. The CDR3 is CASSGQGTVPSYGYTF. In DNA form, the CDR3 reads TGTGCCAGCAGCGGACAAGGGACAGTACCTAGCTATGGCTACACCTTC.